The clone carrying this T cell receptor (beta chain) has ten or more counts. Its antigen is unidentified. A junction boundary mismatches the germline segment, possibly from a read error. The record originates from a study of metastatic and nonmetastatic thyroid tumors. For the study at large: Repertoire data that came from the blood and tumor or nodule tissue of malignant and benign thyroid patients were compared. Study-wide findings and caveats: In both blood and tumor samples, TCR beta diversity was reported significantly higher for malignant than benign nodules.

The CDR3 is 16 amino acids. CDR1 and CDR2 from the germline V gene are SNHLY and FYNNEI. In the original analysis: What underpinned the distant-metastasis classifier for papillary thyroid cancer was the set of CDR3 differences across clinicopathological groups. TCRdb reanalyzed the PCR reads with MiXCR. TCRdb's processing, not the authors', yielded these V and J calls. The sample lists some 22,000 clones, under 25% seen once, with 12% in the top ten. Nobody among the patients had been given any treatment before thyroid surgery. The receptor's source is a female donor with papillary thyroid cancer or a benign thyroid nodule (not recorded which). Some clones in this sample may be carry-over from other donors' samples. Sequenced sample: tumor tissue. V and J are TRBV2 and TRBJ1-2; 12 bases agree with TRBD1. The CDR3 spells CANSEGPGQGARGYTF. Written as DNA, the CDR3 is TGTGCCAACAGTGAAGGCCCGGGACAGGGGGCACGGGGCTACACCTTC. Based on the CDR3 plus reference TRBV2 and TRBJ1-2, the full variable domain is EPEVTQTPSHQVTQMGQEVILRCVPISNHLYFYWYRQILGQKVEFLVSFYNNEISEKSEIFDDQFSVERPDGSNFTLKIRSTKLEDSAMYFCANSEGPGQGARGYTFGSGTRLTVV.